These 25 T cell receptor beta chains originate from one sample sequenced in a study of tumor-infiltrating lymphocytes in primary liver carcinoma. Bulk tissue was left unsorted, and RNA and DNA were co-extracted from 20-30 mg of it. From about 530 ng total RNA, TCR beta cDNA was generated with a primer in the constant region. Generation of the TCR beta libraries relied on three nested multiplex PCR rounds using slightly modified ARM-PCR. TRBV1-TRBV30 forward primers and a C-beta reverse primer were used in the first two PCR rounds, which each ran for 9 to 10 cycles. TCRdb processed the multiplex PCR reads anew with MiXCR; each CDR3 protein has one entry. The table lists roughly 120,000 distinct CDR3 sequences, approximately 70% of them singletons. What was sequenced was liver tumor tissue from sampling region 1. Regarding subset: tumor region T1, superior pole. The receptor set was obtained from a woman aged 55-70 years with primary liver carcinoma and hepatitis B virus infection.

With regard to this clonotype: A clone one base away is much larger, so this may be a read error. V usage is TRBV28 and J usage is TRBJ2-3; D could derive from TRBD1 or TRBD2 (6 bases each). With 2 bases removed from V and 4 bases from J, the gap between germline ends came to 13 bases. Germline V gene data show CDR1 as MDHEN and CDR2 as SYDVKM. The CDR3 contains 15 residues. The CDR3 spells CASSLTPGGSDTQYF. In nucleotides, the CDR3 is TGTGCCAGCAGTTTAACCCCCGGGGGCTCAGATACGCAGTATTTT.

This clonotype has more than one count but fewer than ten. The chain uses TRBV11-2 and TRBJ2-1, with 7 bases identical to TRBD2. The ends lost 1 base at V and 5 bases at J; junction bases unmatched: 5. From germline, CDR1 is SGHAT and CDR2 FQNNGV. This CDR3 has 15 residues. CDR3: CASSLGGTNHNEQFF. In DNA, the CDR3 is TGTGCCAGCAGCTTAGGTGGGACTAACCACAATGAGCAGTTCTTC.

This clonotype was seen many times. The chain joins TRBV29-1 to TRBJ2-3; the match to TRBD2 covers 9 bases. The CDR3 is 15 amino acids. Germline V gene data show CDR1 as SQVTM and CDR2 as ANQGSEA. Germline trimming cut 7 bases from V and 4 bases from J; bases unmatched to any gene: 12. For the CDR3, the DNA is TGCAGCGCAACCGATAGCGGGAGAGGGGCAGATACGCAGTATTTT. Protein: CSATDSGRGADTQYF.

As to this clonotype: The conserved closing phenylalanine or tryptophan is absent in this CDR3, likely reflecting a read error. The rearrangement uses TRBV10-2 and TRBJ2-5; TRBD1 is a possible D gene (6 bases). This CDR3 is built from 13 residues. V dropped 3 bases and J dropped 11 bases, with 16 bases sitting between them. Looked up from germline, CDR1 is WSHSY and CDR2 is SAAADI. The CDR3 protein is CASSDRGNNEQYS. The DNA for the CDR3 is TGCGCCAGCAGTGACAGGGGAAACAATGAGCAGTACTCC.

CDR3 nucleotide sequence: TGTGCCAGTAGTAAGACAGGGACGAGCACCGGGGAGCTGTTTTTT. It codes for CASSKTGTSTGELFF. The chain joins TRBV19 to TRBJ2-2; 7 positions agree with TRBD1. CDR3 length equals 15 residues. Per germline, CDR1 LNHDA and CDR2 SQIVND (reference sequence). J gave up 4 bases and V 4 bases, and 6 bases lay outside the gene matches. Combining the CDR3 with reference TRBV19 and TRBJ2-2 gives the whole variable domain DGGITQSPKYLFRKEGQNVTLSCEQNLNHDAMYWYRQDPGQGLRLIYYSQIVNDFQKGDIAEGYSVSREKKESFPLTVTSAQKNPTAFYLCASSKTGTSTGELFFGEGSRLTVL.

A remark on this clonotype: A junction end diverges from the germline sequence, so it may reflect a read error. The chain employs TRBV29-1 and TRBJ1-2; TRBD1 agrees at 7 bases. The CDR3 has 14 amino acids. The V gene's germline CDR1 is SQVTM and CDR2 ANQGSEA. This CDR3 is CSVSRQGANYGYNF. CDR3 bases: TGTAGCGTTTCTAGACAGGGAGCTAACTATGGCTACAACTTC. Full variable domain (remainder filled in from reference TRBV29-1 and TRBJ1-2): SAVISQKPSRDICQRGTSLTIQCQVDSQVTMMFWYRQQPGQSLTLIATANQGSEATYESGFVIDKFPISRPNLTFSTLTVSNMSPEDSSIYLCSVSRQGANYGYNFGSGTRLTVV.

A note on this clonotype: It may be a read error: a sequence one base away is much more abundant. This chain joins TRBV10-2 and TRBJ1-6; D gene ambiguous. CDR1 and CDR2 from the germline V gene are WSHSY and SAAADI. The CDR3 is 18 amino acids. For the CDR3, the DNA is TGCGCCAGCTGTGAGTCTCGGCGAACGACGGGATATAATTCACCCCTCCACTTT. Its protein product is CASCESRRTTGYNSPLHF.

This clonotype is a singleton in its sample. The chain couples TRBV4-2 to TRBJ1-5; D might be TRBD1 (6 bases). This CDR3 spans 20 amino acids. V was pared by 4 bases and J by 4 bases, with 29 bases between. The germline CDR1 and CDR2 sequences are LGHNA and YNFKEQ. The CDR3 is CASSRHPRGQRSMGNQPQHF. DNA of the CDR3: TGTGCCAGCAGCCGCCACCCCCGAGGACAGAGGAGTATGGGAAATCAGCCCCAGCATTTT.

As for this clonotype: Sequence at one end of the junction differs from germline and may be a read error. The V call is TRBV11-2, the J call TRBJ2-1, with TRBD2 matching over 11 bases. Per germline, CDR1 SGHAT and CDR2 FQNNGV. The CDR3 has 16 amino acids. The CDR3 nucleotides read TGTGTCAGCAGCCCCCGACTAGCGGGAATCTACAATGACCAGTTCTTC. It encodes CVSSPRLAGIYNDQFF.

This clonotype was recorded many times. V is TRBV29-1 and J is TRBJ2-5, with D possibly matching TRBD1 (5 bases). Germline values: CDR1 SQVTM, CDR2 ANQGSEA. The CDR3 spans 14 residues. V lost 6 bases to trimming and J lost 3 bases, with 17 bases between them. CDR3 DNA: TGCAGCGTGAACAAACTGGGCAGGGAAGAGACCCAGTACTTC. Residues: CSVNKLGREETQYF.

The chain uses TRBV6-4 and TRBJ2-5; D unclear. V gave up 4 bases and J gave up 5 bases, with 5 bases separating them. In germline, CDR1 is MRHNA, CDR2 SNTAGT. This CDR3 has 11 amino acids. The CDR3 here is CASSGLETQYF. CDR3 DNA sequence: TGTGCCAGCAGTGGCTTGGAGACCCAGTACTTC.

Regarding this clonotype: Compared with germline, one end of the junction differs, possibly owing to a read error. J is TRBJ1-5 and V is TRBV12-3 or TRBV12-4; D is tentatively TRBD1 or TRBD2 (6 bases each). The J call is doubtful: the DNA matches TRBJ2-3 better. There are 17 residues in the CDR3. The CDR3 DNA is TGTGCTAGCAGTTTTGCGGGACACGACTATAGCAATCAGCCCCAGTATTTT. Its protein is CASSFAGHDYSNQPQYF.

In this sample, this clonotype turned up once. As DNA, the CDR3 is TGTGCCATACGTCCTCCGGGGGTGGGTGAGCAGTTCTTC. Translated, it gives CAIRPPGVGEQFF. The chain combines TRBV6-5 with TRBJ2-1, with D perhaps matching TRBD2 (6 bases). Germline CDR1 MNHEY, CDR2 SVGAGI. The CDR3 loop spans 13 amino acids. Trimming stripped 10 bases from V and 9 bases from J, with 19 bases between.

This clonotype showed up just a few times. The rearrangement uses TRBV12-3 or TRBV12-4 and TRBJ2-1, with TRBD2 matching over 14 bases. CDR3 length: 18 residues. V trimming: 5 bases; J trimming: 0 bases; junction bases outside the gene matches: 6. Here the CDR3 DNA reads TGTGCCAGCAGTGGGGGGACTAGCGGGAGAGCCTCCTACAATGAGCAGTTCTTC. As protein: CASSGGTSGRASYNEQFF.

A word on this clonotype: As the CDR3 is not closed by the conserved phenylalanine or tryptophan, this likely results from a read error. The chain has TRBV11-3 and TRBJ2-1, with 11 bases fitting TRBD2. From germline, CDR1 is SGHNT and CDR2 YENEEA. The V and J ends lost 5 bases and 6 bases, in that order; junction bases with no gene match: 6. This CDR3 region has 15 residues. The CDR3 reads CASSQTSGDINEQFL. CDR3 DNA: TGTGCCAGCAGCCAGACTAGCGGGGATATCAATGAGCAGTTCCTC.

This clonotype was recorded at least ten times. CDR3 in DNA: TGTGCCAGCAGTGGTAGGGACAGGGGTTCCTACGAGCAGTACTTC. Protein product: CASSGRDRGSYEQYF. The chain combines TRBV6-5 with TRBJ2-7; 10 bases agree with TRBD1. The V and J ends lost 5 bases and 1 base, in that order; junction bases with no gene match: 5. This CDR3 spans 15 amino acids. Germline V gene data show CDR1 as MNHEY and CDR2 as SVGAGI.

Turning to this clonotype: This clone may be a read error of a much larger clone one base away. This rearrangement joins TRBV6-5 to TRBJ1-2; D is perhaps TRBD1 (5 bases). This CDR3 spans 15 amino acids. Germline lookup yields CDR1 MNHEY and CDR2 SVGAGI. Trimming stripped 5 bases from V and 5 bases from J, with 18 bases between. In DNA form, the CDR3 reads TGTGCCAGCAGTCGGACATGGGGAATTTTATATGGCTACACCTTC. Protein: CASSRTWGILYGYTF.

The chain joins TRBV28 to TRBJ2-1; possibly TRBD2 for D (6 bases). Germline V lookup: CDR1 MDHEN, CDR2 SYDVKM. CDR3 length: 13 residues. Between the trimmed V and J ends, which lost 7 bases and 8 bases, there was a span of 15 bases. CDR3 residues: CASTQRAGHEQFF. In nucleotides, the CDR3 is TGTGCCAGCACCCAGAGGGCGGGGCATGAGCAGTTCTTC.

Concerning this clonotype itself: Germline and junction disagree at one end, which may indicate a read error. This chain connects TRBV10-2 to TRBJ2-1, with a weak D call TRBD2 (5 bases). The CDR3 is 17 residues long. Germline-derived CDR1 and CDR2 are WSHSY and SAAADI. The DNA for the CDR3 is TGCGCCAGCAGAACACCCCCGGCGGGCTCGGCTGGGAATGAGCAGTCCTTC. This codes for CASRTPPAGSAGNEQSF.

As to this clonotype: A much larger clone is a single base away; this may be a read error. This chain uses TRBV5-6 with TRBJ2-4; 10 nucleotides agree with TRBD2. CDR3 size: 17 residues. Germline V lookup: CDR1 SGHDT, CDR2 YYEEEE. The trim removed 4 bases at V and 5 bases at J, leaving 12 bases unmatched. CDR3 sequence reads: CASSPGPSGSWQNIQYF. CDR3 DNA: TGTGCCAGCAGCCCCGGGCCTAGCGGGAGTTGGCAAAACATTCAGTACTTC.

Points on this clonotype: A much more abundant neighbour one base away suggests this may be a read error. The rearrangement links TRBV4-1 to TRBJ1-5; D is perhaps TRBD1 (6 bases). CDR1 is MGHRA and CDR2 is YSYEKL in the germline V gene. With 4 bases removed from V and 4 bases from J, the gap between germline ends came to 17 bases. The CDR3 has 16 residues. As DNA, the CDR3 is TGCGCCAGCAGCCTAGACCCAGGGGTCAAGAATCAGCCCCAGCATTTT. It is translated as CASSLDPGVKNQPQHF.

The chain has TRBV12-3 or TRBV12-4 and TRBJ2-7; the D is unclear. CDR3 length equals 13 residues. Trimming left V 3 bases short and J 5 bases short, with 11 bases between. DNA of the CDR3: TGTGCCAGCAGTTTTAATCCTCCCCACGAGCAGTACTTC. This gives the protein CASSFNPPHEQYF.

The chain carries TRBV28 and TRBJ2-1, with 9 bases identical to TRBD1. The CDR3 is 17 residues long. The V and J ends lost 9 bases and 8 bases, in that order; junction bases with no gene match: 20. Germline V gene data show CDR1 as MDHEN and CDR2 as SYDVKM. This chain's CDR3 is CASTSPLPGQGYHEQFF. The CDR3 bases are TGTGCCAGTACTTCGCCGTTGCCGGGACAGGGATACCATGAGCAGTTCTTC.

Concerning this clonotype itself: The CDR3 does not close with the conserved phenylalanine or tryptophan, likely indicating a read error. The rearrangement joins TRBV12-3 or TRBV12-4 to TRBJ1-1; a weak D match, TRBD1 (6 bases). This CDR3 contains 15 residues. V lost 5 bases to trimming and J lost 8 bases, with 21 bases between them. The CDR3 coding sequence is TGTGCCAGCAGTATCCTGGACAGTCTCTTAAGGGAAGCTTTCCTT. Translating gives CASSILDSLLREAFL.

This rearrangement joins TRBV5-1 to TRBJ1-4; D remains unclear. This CDR3 region has 14 residues. V lost 0 bases to trimming and J lost 5 bases, with 8 bases between them. Looked up from germline, CDR1 is SGHRS and CDR2 is YFSETQ. CDR3 sequence reads: CASSLVQPNEKLFF. Here the CDR3 DNA reads TGCGCCAGCAGCTTGGTGCAGCCCAATGAAAAACTGTTTTTT.